This TCR beta chain came from a study of shared clonotypes between healthy human individuals. As to this clone: This CDR3 is also generated by other DNA sequences in the sample.

The method was immunoSEQ multiplex PCR; TCRdb's version includes in-frame clones alone and lacks a portion of them. The data contain around 2.1 million clones, nearly 97% of them seen just once; the ten biggest clones take up around 0.13%. Sequencing was carried out using naive CD4+ T cells sorted from blood. Indicated subset: CD45RA+ positively selected. This sequence originates from a man younger than 35 in good health.

CDR3 DNA sequence: TGTGCCAGCAGCGTAGGGGGGACAGGGTTCTACGAGCAGTACTTC. Encoded protein: CASSVGGTGFYEQYF. The rearrangement links TRBV9 to TRBJ2-7, with 9 bases fitting TRBD1. The germline gives CDR1 SGDLS, CDR2 YYNGEE. The CDR3 is 15 residues long. J lost 3 bases, V lost 0 bases, and 4 bases had no gene match.